This passage covers 13 T cell receptor beta chains from one sample sequenced in a study of cytotoxic CD8 clonotypes in ibrutinib-treated CLL. Produced via immunoSEQ multiplex PCR; TCRdb's table is partial and in-frame only. The data contain about 150,000 clones, roughly three quarters of them singletons. The sequenced sample was PBMCs, obtained after 24 months of ibrutinib treatment. The receptors shown here come from a human donor with chronic lymphocytic leukemia.

V gene TRBV20-1 combines with J gene TRBJ2-1; D call uncertain. This CDR3 region has 11 residues. CDR1 and CDR2 from the germline V gene are DFQATT and SNEGSKA (reference sequence). Between the trimmed V and J ends, which lost 8 bases and 8 bases, there was a span of 13 bases. The CDR3, as DNA: TGCAGTCCTTCGCGACCCGATGAGCAGTTCTTC. Its protein is CSPSRPDEQFF.

Notes on this clone: Other DNA sequences from this sample encode an identical CDR3 as well. The gene calls are TRBV7-9 and TRBJ1-3; D may be TRBD1 (5 bases). V was cut by 5 bases and J by 1 base, with 9 bases left in between. This CDR3 has 14 residues. CDR1 is SEHNR and CDR2 is FQNEAQ in the germline V gene (reference sequence). Here the CDR3 reads CASSPRGSGNTIYF. Here the CDR3 DNA reads TGTGCCAGCAGCCCACGGGGGTCTGGAAACACCATATATTTT.

The rearrangement joins TRBV5-4 to TRBJ2-5, with 13 positions matching TRBD2. The CDR3 runs to 15 residues. Germline CDR1 is SGHNT and CDR2 is YYREEE (reference sequence). The V gene end was trimmed by 4 bases and the J gene end by 2 bases; junction bases not matched to a gene: 2. CDR3: CASSGGLAGQETQYF. The CDR3 region has the DNA TGTGCCAGCAGCGGGGGACTAGCGGGACAAGAGACCCAGTACTTC.

CDR3: CSAWDVETQYF. The CDR3, as DNA: TGCAGTGCCTGGGACGTGGAGACCCAGTACTTC. The gene calls are TRBV20-1 and TRBJ2-5; D possibly uses TRBD1 or TRBD2 (5 bases each). Trimming cost V 6 bases and J 5 bases, with 10 bases left between them. The CDR3 runs to 11 residues. Per germline, CDR1 DFQATT and CDR2 SNEGSKA (reference sequence).

This clone was detected a few times. The V and J genes are TRBV19 and TRBJ2-5, with 7 bases aligning to TRBD2. The CDR3 has 14 residues. Germline V gives CDR1 LNHDA, CDR2 SQIVND (reference sequence). V lost 5 bases to trimming and J lost 2 bases; unmatched junction nucleotides: 5. DNA of the CDR3: TGTGCCAGTAGTCCTCAGGGAGGGCAAGAGACCCAGTACTTC. Protein product: CASSPQGGQETQYF.

The sample holds a few counts of this clone. The chain combines TRBV29-1 with TRBJ2-1; D perhaps matches TRBD2 (5 bases). The germline V gene encodes CDR1 SQVTM and CDR2 ANQGSEA. CDR3 length: 12 residues. V was cut by 8 bases and J by 9 bases, with 17 bases left in between. The CDR3 protein is CSTRTDGGEQFF. The CDR3 DNA follows: TGCAGCACCCGGACGGACGGAGGTGAGCAGTTCTTC.

The rearrangement joins TRBV6-6 to TRBJ1-2; 10 nucleotides match TRBD1. The CDR3 length is 16 residues. The V gene end was trimmed by 8 bases and the J gene end by 9 bases; junction bases not matched to a gene: 18. The germline gives CDR1 MNHNY, CDR2 SVGAGI (reference sequence). CDR3 DNA: TGTGCCAGCGGCATGGGACAGGGGATCGGGGCTTTTCGCTACACCTTC. Its protein is CASGMGQGIGAFRYTF.

CDR3 coding DNA: TGTGCCAGCAGGAGGGGGACCGGGGAGCTGTTTTTT. Its translation is CASRRGTGELFF. This chain links TRBV9 with TRBJ2-2, with a tentative D call TRBD1 (6 bases). Germline values: CDR1 SGDLS, CDR2 YYNGEE. The CDR3 consists of 12 residues. V was pared by 5 bases and J by 5 bases, with 7 bases between.

The chain links TRBV9 to TRBJ2-3, with a tentative D call TRBD2 (6 bases). Per the germline V gene, CDR1 is SGDLS and CDR2 is YYNGEE. Trimming removed 2 bases at V and 2 bases at J, with 12 bases between. There are 15 residues in the CDR3. The DNA of the CDR3 is TGTGCCAGCAGCGTTGGGTGGGGGGACACAGATACGCAGTATTTT. This encodes CASSVGWGDTDTQYF.

On this clone: The sample contains more than one DNA sequence encoding this CDR3. V is TRBV13 and J is TRBJ2-1; maybe TRBD2 (6 bases). Looked up from germline, CDR1 is PRHDT and CDR2 is FYEKMQ (reference sequence). The germline V and J ends were trimmed by 5 bases and 9 bases, with 8 bases remaining between them. The CDR3 runs to 11 residues. The CDR3 nucleotides read TGTGCCAGCAGCCTGGGGGGTGAGCAGTTCTTC. Translated, it gives CASSLGGEQFF.

The chain has TRBV28 and TRBJ1-5, with a tentative D call TRBD1 (6 bases). The CDR3 has 14 amino acids. CDR1 and CDR2 from the germline V gene are MDHEN and SYDVKM. The germline V and J ends were trimmed by 2 bases and 9 bases, with 14 bases remaining between them. CDR3 protein: CASSLIGGWGPQHF. The CDR3 DNA reads TGTGCCAGCAGTTTAATTGGGGGCTGGGGGCCCCAGCATTTT.

The J gene is TRBJ1-2, the V gene TRBV7-2; D gene uncertain. V lost 1 base and J 4 bases, leaving 10 bases between the germline ends. The CDR3 has 14 residues. Per the germline V gene, CDR1 is SGHTA and CDR2 is FQGNSA. As DNA, the CDR3 is TGTGCCAGCAGCTTAGAATGGGTTACCTATGGCTACACCTTC. This sequence encodes CASSLEWVTYGYTF.

The rearrangement links TRBV6-4 to TRBJ1-1; D unclear. The CDR3 has 13 residues. Germline CDR1 reads MRHNA; CDR2 reads SNTAGT. Trimming took 10 bases from V and 0 from J, leaving 12 bases between them. The CDR3 region is CATARSVNTEAFF. The CDR3 DNA is TGTGCCACAGCGCGCTCGGTGAACACTGAAGCTTTCTTT.